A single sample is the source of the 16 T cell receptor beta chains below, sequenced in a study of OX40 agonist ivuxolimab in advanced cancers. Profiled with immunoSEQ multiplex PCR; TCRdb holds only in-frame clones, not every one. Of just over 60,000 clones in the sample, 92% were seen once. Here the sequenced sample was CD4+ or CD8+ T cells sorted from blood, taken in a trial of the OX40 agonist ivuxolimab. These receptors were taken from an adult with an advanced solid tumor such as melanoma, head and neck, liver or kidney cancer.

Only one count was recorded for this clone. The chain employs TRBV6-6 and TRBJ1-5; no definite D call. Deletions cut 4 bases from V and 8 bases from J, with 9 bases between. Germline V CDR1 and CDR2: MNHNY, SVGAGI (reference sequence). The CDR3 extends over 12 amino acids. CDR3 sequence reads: CASSLNGEPQHF. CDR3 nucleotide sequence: TGTGCCAGCAGTTTGAACGGTGAGCCCCAGCATTTT.

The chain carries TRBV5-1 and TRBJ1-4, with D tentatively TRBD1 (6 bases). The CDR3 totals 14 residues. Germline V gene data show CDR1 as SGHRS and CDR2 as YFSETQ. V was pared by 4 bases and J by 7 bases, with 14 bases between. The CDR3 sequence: CASSPTGRAEKLFF. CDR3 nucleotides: TGCGCCAGCAGCCCTACAGGGCGGGCTGAAAAACTGTTTTTT.

CDR3: CAWTRGGPNVLTF. In nucleotides, the CDR3 is TGTGCCTGGACGCGGGGGGGACCCAACGTCCTGACTTTC. The chain carries TRBV30 and TRBJ2-6, with 9 bases fitting TRBD2. The CDR3 runs to 13 residues. J was trimmed by 8 bases and V by 4 bases; bases with no gene match: 3. Germline CDR1 GTSNPN, CDR2 SVGIG (reference sequence).

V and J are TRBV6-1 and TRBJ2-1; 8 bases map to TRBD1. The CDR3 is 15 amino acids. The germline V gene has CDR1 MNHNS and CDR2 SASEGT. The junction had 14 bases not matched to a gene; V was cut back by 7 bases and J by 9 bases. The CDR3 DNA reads TGTGCCAGCAAGCCCCCGGGACAGGTGCCTTTTGAGCAGTTCTTC. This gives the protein CASKPPGQVPFEQFF.

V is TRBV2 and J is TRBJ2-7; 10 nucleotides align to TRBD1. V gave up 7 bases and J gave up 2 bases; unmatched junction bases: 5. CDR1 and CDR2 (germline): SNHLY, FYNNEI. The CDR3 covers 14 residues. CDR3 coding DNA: TGTGCCAGCACTCCCGGGACAGGGGCCTACGAGCAGTACTTC. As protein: CASTPGTGAYEQYF.

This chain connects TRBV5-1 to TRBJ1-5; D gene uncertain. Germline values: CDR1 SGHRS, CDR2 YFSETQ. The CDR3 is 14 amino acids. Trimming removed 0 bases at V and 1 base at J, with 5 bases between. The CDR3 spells CASSLGGSNQPQHF. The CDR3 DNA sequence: TGCGCCAGCAGCTTGGGTGGGAGCAATCAGCCCCAGCATTTT.

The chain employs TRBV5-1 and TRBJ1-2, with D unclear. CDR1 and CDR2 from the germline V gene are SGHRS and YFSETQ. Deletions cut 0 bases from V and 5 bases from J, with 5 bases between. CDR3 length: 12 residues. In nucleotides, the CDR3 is TGCGCCAGCAGCTTGGAACAGTATGGCTACACCTTC. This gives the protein CASSLEQYGYTF.

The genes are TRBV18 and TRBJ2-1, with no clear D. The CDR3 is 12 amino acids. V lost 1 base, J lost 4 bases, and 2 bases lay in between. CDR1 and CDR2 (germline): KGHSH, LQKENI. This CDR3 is CASSPQYNEQFF. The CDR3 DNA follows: TGTGCCAGCTCACCACAGTACAATGAGCAGTTCTTC.

Written as DNA, the CDR3 is TGTGCCAGCAGCTTAACGTTGCGACAGATAGGGGAGCAGTACTTC. Translated, it gives CASSLTLRQIGEQYF. The chain recombines TRBV7-9 with TRBJ2-7; perhaps TRBD1 as D (5 bases). The CDR3 length is 15 residues. The germline gives CDR1 SEHNR, CDR2 FQNEAQ (reference sequence). V gave up 2 bases and J gave up 7 bases, with 18 bases separating them.

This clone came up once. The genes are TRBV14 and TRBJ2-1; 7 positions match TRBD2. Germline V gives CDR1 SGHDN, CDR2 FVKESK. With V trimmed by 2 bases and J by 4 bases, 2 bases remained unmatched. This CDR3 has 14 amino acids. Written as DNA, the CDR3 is TGTGCCAGCAGCCAATCTAGCGGATACAATGAGCAGTTCTTC. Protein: CASSQSSGYNEQFF.

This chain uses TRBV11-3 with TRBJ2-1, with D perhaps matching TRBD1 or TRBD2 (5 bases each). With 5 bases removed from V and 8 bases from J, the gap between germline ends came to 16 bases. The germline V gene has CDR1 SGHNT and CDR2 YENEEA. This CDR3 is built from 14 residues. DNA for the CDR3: TGTGCCAGCAGCGAACGCACAGGAGGTTATGAGCAGTTCTTC. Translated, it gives CASSERTGGYEQFF.

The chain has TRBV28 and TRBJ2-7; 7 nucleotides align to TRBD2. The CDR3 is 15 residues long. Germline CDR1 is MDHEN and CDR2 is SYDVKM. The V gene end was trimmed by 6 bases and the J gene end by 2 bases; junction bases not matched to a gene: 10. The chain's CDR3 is CASRPGDGRTYEQYF. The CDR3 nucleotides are TGTGCCAGCAGACCGGGGGACGGGAGGACCTACGAGCAGTACTTC.

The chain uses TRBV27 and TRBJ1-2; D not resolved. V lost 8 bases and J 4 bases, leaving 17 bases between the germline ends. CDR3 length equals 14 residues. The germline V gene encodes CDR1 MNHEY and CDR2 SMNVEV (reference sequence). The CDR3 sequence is CASPEGRTIYGYTF. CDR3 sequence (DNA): TGTGCCAGCCCGGAGGGCAGGACGATCTATGGCTACACCTTC.

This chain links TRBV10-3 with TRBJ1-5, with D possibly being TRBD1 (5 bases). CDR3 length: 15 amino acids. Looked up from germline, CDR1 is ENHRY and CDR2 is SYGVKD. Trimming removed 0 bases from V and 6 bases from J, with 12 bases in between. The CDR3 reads CAISESSGLGQPQHF. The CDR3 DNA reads TGTGCCATCAGTGAGTCGTCAGGGTTGGGTCAGCCCCAGCATTTT.

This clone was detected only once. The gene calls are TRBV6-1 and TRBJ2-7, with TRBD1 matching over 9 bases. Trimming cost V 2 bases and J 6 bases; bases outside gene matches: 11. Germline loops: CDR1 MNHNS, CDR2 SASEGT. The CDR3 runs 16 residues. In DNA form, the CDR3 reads TGTGCCAGCAGTGAAATTAAGGGACAGGGAAGGGCCGAGCAGTACTTC. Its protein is CASSEIKGQGRAEQYF.

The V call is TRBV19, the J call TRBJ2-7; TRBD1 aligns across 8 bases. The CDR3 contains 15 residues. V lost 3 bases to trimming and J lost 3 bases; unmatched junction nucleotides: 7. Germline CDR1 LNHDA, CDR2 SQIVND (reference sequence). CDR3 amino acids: CASSITGTGDYEQYF. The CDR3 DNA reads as TGTGCCAGTAGTATCACGGGGACAGGAGACTACGAGCAGTACTTC.